These T cell receptor beta chains were read from a single sample in a study of OX40 agonist ivuxolimab in advanced cancers. Libraries were prepared by immunoSEQ multiplex PCR; TCRdb keeps only in-frame clonotypes and omits some of them. The sample lists roughly 51,000 clones; about 88% were seen once. Material: CD4+ or CD8+ T cells sorted from blood, obtained in a trial of the OX40 agonist ivuxolimab. Every receptor here comes from an adult with an advanced solid tumor such as melanoma, head and neck, liver or kidney cancer. Both conserved end residues are part of each CDR3. Each record gives: CDR3 length, V gene, J gene, D gene, clone size, CDR3 DNA, CDR3 protein. D genes are given only for firm matches. A clone size is listed for some rows: how often the clone was seen (once, few, many), or a class if it is expanded.

len: 14; v_gene: TRBV10-2; j_gene: TRBJ2-1; d_gene: NA; abundance: NA; CDR3nt: TGCGCCAGCAGTTCACTATTGGGAGTGAACGAGCAGTTCTTC; CDR3aa: CASSSLLGVNEQFF
len: 20; v_gene: TRBV2; j_gene: TRBJ2-2; d_gene: TRBD2; abundance: NA; CDR3nt: TGTGCCAGCAGTGATGGGGAACTAGCGGGAGGGTACGCGAACACCGGGGAGCTGTTTTTT; CDR3aa: CASSDGELAGGYANTGELFF
len: 16; v_gene: TRBV5-8; j_gene: TRBJ2-5; d_gene: TRBD1; abundance: NA; CDR3nt: TGTGCCAGCAGCGTCGGGACAGGGAGCCTTCAAGAGACCCAGTACTTC; CDR3aa: CASSVGTGSLQETQYF
len: 14; v_gene: TRBV29-1; j_gene: TRBJ2-3; d_gene: TRBD1; abundance: NA; CDR3nt: TGCAGCGTGCGGACAGGGACTAGCACAGATACGCAGTATTTT; CDR3aa: CSVRTGTSTDTQYF
len: 13; v_gene: TRBV28; j_gene: TRBJ2-7; d_gene: TRBD1; abundance: few; CDR3nt: TGTGCCAGCAGTCCGACAGGGCCCTACGAGCAGTACTTC; CDR3aa: CASSPTGPYEQYF
len: 12; v_gene: TRBV6-1; j_gene: TRBJ2-7; d_gene: TRBD2; abundance: NA; CDR3nt: TGTGCCAGCACTCTAGCGGGGCTCGAGCAGTACTTC; CDR3aa: CASTLAGLEQYF
len: 17; v_gene: TRBV5-1; j_gene: TRBJ2-3; d_gene: NA; abundance: NA; CDR3nt: TGCGCCAGCAGCTTCTCGACCCTAGGGGAGTTCACAGATACGCAGTATTTT; CDR3aa: CASSFSTLGEFTDTQYF
len: 15; v_gene: TRBV30; j_gene: TRBJ1-2; d_gene: TRBD1; abundance: NA; CDR3nt: TGTGCCTGGACCCGTTTAGGGGGCGCTGACTATGGCTACACCTTC; CDR3aa: CAWTRLGGADYGYTF
len: 17; v_gene: TRBV9; j_gene: TRBJ2-1; d_gene: TRBD2; abundance: NA; CDR3nt: TGTGCCAGCAGCGGATGGGGGACGGGACTAGTAGCAAATGAGCAGTTCTTC; CDR3aa: CASSGWGTGLVANEQFF
len: 15; v_gene: TRBV6-5; j_gene: TRBJ1-1; d_gene: NA; abundance: once; CDR3nt: TGTGCCAGCAGTTACGCAGCGGGAAAGAACACTGAAGCTTTCTTT; CDR3aa: CASSYAAGKNTEAFF
len: 15; v_gene: TRBV30; j_gene: TRBJ2-5; d_gene: TRBD2; abundance: once; CDR3nt: TGTGCCTGGAGTCCATGGCTAGCGGGAGTTGAGACCCAGTACTTC; CDR3aa: CAWSPWLAGVETQYF
len: 11; v_gene: TRBV7-2; j_gene: TRBJ2-3; d_gene: NA; abundance: NA; CDR3nt: TGTGCCAGCAGCCAGGCAGATACGCAGTATTTT; CDR3aa: CASSQADTQYF
len: 13; v_gene: TRBV19; j_gene: TRBJ2-3; d_gene: NA; abundance: NA; CDR3nt: TGTGCCAGTAGTATGCAGGGTTTAGATACGCAGTATTTT; CDR3aa: CASSMQGLDTQYF
len: 11; v_gene: TRBV20-1; j_gene: TRBJ2-1; d_gene: TRBD1; abundance: few; CDR3nt: TGCGGCACCTGGACAGGGGGTGAGCAGTTCTTC; CDR3aa: CGTWTGGEQFF
len: 15; v_gene: TRBV6-5; j_gene: TRBJ2-7; d_gene: NA; abundance: NA; CDR3nt: TGTGCCAGCACCGGTCTTGGGGTTAGCTCCTACGAGCAGTACTTC; CDR3aa: CASTGLGVSSYEQYF
len: 13; v_gene: TRBV11-2; j_gene: TRBJ2-7; d_gene: TRBD1; abundance: NA; CDR3nt: TGTGCCAGCAGCTTGAACAGGGGTGACGAGCAGTACTTC; CDR3aa: CASSLNRGDEQYF
len: 14; v_gene: TRBV28; j_gene: TRBJ1-1; d_gene: NA; abundance: NA; CDR3nt: TGTGCCGGCAGTTTTCTGACACCTAACACTGAAGCTTTCTTT; CDR3aa: CAGSFLTPNTEAFF
len: 17; v_gene: TRBV9; j_gene: TRBJ2-1; d_gene: NA; abundance: NA; CDR3nt: TGTGCCAGCAGCGTTTTAGCGGGGACAGTCTCCTACAATGAGCAGTTCTTC; CDR3aa: CASSVLAGTVSYNEQFF
len: 16; v_gene: TRBV5-5; j_gene: TRBJ2-6; d_gene: NA; abundance: NA; CDR3nt: TGTGCCAGCAGCTTGGTGCAGGGGTCTGGGGCCAACGTCCTGACTTTC; CDR3aa: CASSLVQGSGANVLTF
len: 18; v_gene: TRBV4-1; j_gene: TRBJ1-3; d_gene: NA; abundance: once; CDR3nt: TGCGCCAGCAGCCAAGATGTGAGAGGGGGGTACTCTGGAAACACCATATATTTT; CDR3aa: CASSQDVRGGYSGNTIYF
len: 16; v_gene: TRBV6-5; j_gene: TRBJ1-2; d_gene: NA; abundance: NA; CDR3nt: TGTGCCAGCAGTTACGGGGGGGCGCAAGCCTCTTCCGGCTACACCTTC; CDR3aa: CASSYGGAQASSGYTF
len: 11; v_gene: TRBV30; j_gene: TRBJ2-5; d_gene: NA; abundance: NA; CDR3nt: TGTGCCTGGAGTCCACTAGAGACCCAGTACTTC; CDR3aa: CAWSPLETQYF
len: 18; v_gene: TRBV4-1; j_gene: TRBJ2-1; d_gene: TRBD2; abundance: NA; CDR3nt: TGCGCCAGCAGCCAAGCCCACTTAGCGGGAGGTGGTTCGGATGAGCAGTTCTTC; CDR3aa: CASSQAHLAGGGSDEQFF
len: 16; v_gene: TRBV29-1; j_gene: TRBJ2-2; d_gene: NA; abundance: NA; CDR3nt: TGCAGCGTTGAAGTCGCCCCGGGAGTGGTGGGCGGGGAGCTGTTTTTT; CDR3aa: CSVEVAPGVVGGELFF
len: 16; v_gene: TRBV27; j_gene: TRBJ2-7; d_gene: TRBD1; abundance: NA; CDR3nt: TGTGCCAGCAGTTTAGTTCCGGGACAGAGCTCCTACGAGCAGTACTTC; CDR3aa: CASSLVPGQSSYEQYF
len: 16; v_gene: TRBV10-3; j_gene: TRBJ1-2; d_gene: NA; abundance: NA; CDR3nt: TGTGCCATCAGTGAGTCGACCGCAGGGAGGCAGTATGGCTACACCTTC; CDR3aa: CAISESTAGRQYGYTF
len: 15; v_gene: TRBV11-2; j_gene: TRBJ2-1; d_gene: TRBD2; abundance: once; CDR3nt: TGTGCCAGCAGCTCCATAGCGGGCCAATACAATGAGCAGTTCTTC; CDR3aa: CASSSIAGQYNEQFF
len: 14; v_gene: TRBV5-1; j_gene: TRBJ1-4; d_gene: TRBD1; abundance: NA; CDR3nt: TGCGCCAGCGGAACCGGGACAGGGGGTGAAAAACTGTTTTTT; CDR3aa: CASGTGTGGEKLFF
len: 15; v_gene: TRBV6-5; j_gene: TRBJ1-1; d_gene: NA; abundance: NA; CDR3nt: TGTGCCAGCAGTTACGTAGGGGGGATGAACACTGAAGCTTTCTTT; CDR3aa: CASSYVGGMNTEAFF
len: 14; v_gene: TRBV7-5; j_gene: TRBJ2-7; d_gene: NA; abundance: NA; CDR3nt: TGTGCCAGAAGCTTCGGTGGACAGGCTTACGAGCAGTACTTC; CDR3aa: CARSFGGQAYEQYF
len: 16; v_gene: TRBV19; j_gene: TRBJ2-3; d_gene: NA; abundance: NA; CDR3nt: TGTGCCAGTAGTATGGTTCAAGCGGTAAACACAGATACGCAGTATTTT; CDR3aa: CASSMVQAVNTDTQYF
len: 16; v_gene: TRBV6-4; j_gene: TRBJ2-1; d_gene: TRBD2; abundance: once; CDR3nt: TGTGCCAGCAGTGAAGTGTGGACTAGCGGATACAATGAGCAGTTCTTC; CDR3aa: CASSEVWTSGYNEQFF
len: 12; v_gene: TRBV7-2; j_gene: TRBJ2-1; d_gene: NA; abundance: NA; CDR3nt: TGTGCCAGCAGTAAGAAGGGTAATGAGCAGTTCTTC; CDR3aa: CASSKKGNEQFF
len: 14; v_gene: TRBV7-3; j_gene: TRBJ2-7; d_gene: NA; abundance: NA; CDR3nt: TGTGCCAGCAGCTTATATCCCCGGGTAGGGGAGCAGTACTTC; CDR3aa: CASSLYPRVGEQYF
len: 18; v_gene: TRBV25-1; j_gene: TRBJ2-3; d_gene: TRBD2; abundance: NA; CDR3nt: TGTGCCAGCAGTGGTCCCGGGACTAGCGGGAGTGGGACAGATACGCAGTATTTT; CDR3aa: CASSGPGTSGSGTDTQYF
len: 13; v_gene: TRBV29-1; j_gene: TRBJ2-7; d_gene: TRBD1; abundance: NA; CDR3nt: TGCAGCACGATGACAGGGAGAAGCTACGAGCAGTACTTC; CDR3aa: CSTMTGRSYEQYF
len: 14; v_gene: TRBV25-1; j_gene: TRBJ2-5; d_gene: NA; abundance: NA; CDR3nt: TGTGCCAGCAGTGGGGAGACGGGAGAAGAGACCCAGTACTTC; CDR3aa: CASSGETGEETQYF
len: 14; v_gene: TRBV7-3; j_gene: TRBJ1-1; d_gene: NA; abundance: NA; CDR3nt: TGTGCCAGCAGCTCAGGGTCCGGGAACACTGAAGCTTTCTTT; CDR3aa: CASSSGSGNTEAFF
len: 14; v_gene: TRBV2; j_gene: TRBJ1-2; d_gene: TRBD1; abundance: NA; CDR3nt: TGTGCCAGCATCGACAGGGGGATAGTCTATGGCTACACCTTC; CDR3aa: CASIDRGIVYGYTF
len: 14; v_gene: TRBV28; j_gene: TRBJ2-1; d_gene: NA; abundance: once; CDR3nt: TGTGCCAGCAGTTATCCAGGGGCCTACAATGAGCAGTTCTTC; CDR3aa: CASSYPGAYNEQFF
len: 15; v_gene: TRBV7-9; j_gene: TRBJ1-1; d_gene: NA; abundance: NA; CDR3nt: TGTGCCAGCAGCTTATTAGGGACGGCCAACACTGAAGCTTTCTTT; CDR3aa: CASSLLGTANTEAFF
len: 14; v_gene: TRBV30; j_gene: TRBJ2-4; d_gene: NA; abundance: few; CDR3nt: TGTGCCTGGAAACCGGGACCTTGGAAAAACATTCAGTACTTC; CDR3aa: CAWKPGPWKNIQYF
len: 13; v_gene: TRBV28; j_gene: TRBJ1-2; d_gene: NA; abundance: NA; CDR3nt: TGTGCCAGCACGGCAGGAGCCGCCTATGGCTACACCTTC; CDR3aa: CASTAGAAYGYTF
len: 13; v_gene: TRBV29-1; j_gene: TRBJ1-2; d_gene: TRBD1; abundance: NA; CDR3nt: TGCAGCGTCGGCCACAGGGGTAACTATGGCTACACCTTC; CDR3aa: CSVGHRGNYGYTF
len: 15; v_gene: TRBV7-6; j_gene: TRBJ1-2; d_gene: NA; abundance: NA; CDR3nt: TGTGCCAGCAGCTTATACGCAGGCGCCTCCTATGGCTACACCTTC; CDR3aa: CASSLYAGASYGYTF
len: 15; v_gene: TRBV6-5; j_gene: TRBJ2-1; d_gene: NA; abundance: NA; CDR3nt: TGTGCCAGCAGAGGGTTTCTAGACTCCTACAATGAGCAGTTCTTC; CDR3aa: CASRGFLDSYNEQFF
len: 16; v_gene: TRBV4-1; j_gene: TRBJ2-3; d_gene: TRBD2; abundance: NA; CDR3nt: TGCGCCAGCAGCCATAAGACTAGCGGGAAATCAGATACGCAGTATTTT; CDR3aa: CASSHKTSGKSDTQYF